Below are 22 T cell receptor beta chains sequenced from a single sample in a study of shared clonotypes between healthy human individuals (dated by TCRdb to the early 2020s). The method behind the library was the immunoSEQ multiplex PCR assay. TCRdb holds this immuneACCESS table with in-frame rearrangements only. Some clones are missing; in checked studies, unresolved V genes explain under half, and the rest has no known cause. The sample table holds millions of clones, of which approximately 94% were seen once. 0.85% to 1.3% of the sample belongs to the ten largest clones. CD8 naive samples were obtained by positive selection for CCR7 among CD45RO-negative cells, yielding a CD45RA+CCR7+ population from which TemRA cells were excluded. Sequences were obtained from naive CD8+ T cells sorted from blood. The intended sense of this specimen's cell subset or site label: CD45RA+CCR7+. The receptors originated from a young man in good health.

Here the CDR3 DNA reads TGTGCCAGCAGTTATAATTCAGGGGGCACAGATACGCAGTATTTT. Its protein is CASSYNSGGTDTQYF. The V call is TRBV6-5, the J call TRBJ2-3; maybe TRBD1 (6 bases). The CDR3 is 15 amino acids. V shed 3 bases and J shed 1 base, with 11 bases lying between them. Germline V gene lookup returns CDR1 MNHEY and CDR2 SVGAGI.

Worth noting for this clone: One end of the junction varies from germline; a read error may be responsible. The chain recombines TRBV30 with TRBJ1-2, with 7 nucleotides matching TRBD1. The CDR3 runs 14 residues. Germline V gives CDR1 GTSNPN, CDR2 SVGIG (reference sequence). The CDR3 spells CARSPDRDPGGYTF. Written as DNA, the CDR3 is TGTGCCCGGAGCCCAGACAGGGACCCGGGAGGCTACACCTTC.

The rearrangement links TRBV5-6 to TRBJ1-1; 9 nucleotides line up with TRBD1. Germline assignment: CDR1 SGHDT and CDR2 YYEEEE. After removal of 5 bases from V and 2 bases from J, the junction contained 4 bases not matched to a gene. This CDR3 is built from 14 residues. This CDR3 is CASRRTGANTEAFF. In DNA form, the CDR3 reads TGTGCCAGCAGAAGGACAGGGGCTAACACTGAAGCTTTCTTT. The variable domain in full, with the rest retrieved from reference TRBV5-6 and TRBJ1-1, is DAGVTQSPTHLIKTRGQQVTLRCSPKSGHDTVSWYQQALGQGPQFIFQYYEEEERQRGNFPDRFSGHQFPNYSSELNVNALLLGDSALYLCASRRTGANTEAFFGQGTRLTVV.

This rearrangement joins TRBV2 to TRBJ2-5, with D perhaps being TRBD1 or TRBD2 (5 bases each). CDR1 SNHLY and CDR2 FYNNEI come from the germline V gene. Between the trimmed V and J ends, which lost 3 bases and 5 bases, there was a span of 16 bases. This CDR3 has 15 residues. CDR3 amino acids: CASSDSRGEGETQYF. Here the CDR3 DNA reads TGTGCCAGCAGTGACTCTCGGGGAGAGGGGGAGACCCAGTACTTC.

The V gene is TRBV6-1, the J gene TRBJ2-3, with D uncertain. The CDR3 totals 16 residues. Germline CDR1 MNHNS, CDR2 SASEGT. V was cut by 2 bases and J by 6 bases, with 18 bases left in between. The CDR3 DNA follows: TGTGCCAGCAGTGAATTGCGCCAGGCAGAGGAGGATACGCAGTATTTT. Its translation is CASSELRQAEEDTQYF.

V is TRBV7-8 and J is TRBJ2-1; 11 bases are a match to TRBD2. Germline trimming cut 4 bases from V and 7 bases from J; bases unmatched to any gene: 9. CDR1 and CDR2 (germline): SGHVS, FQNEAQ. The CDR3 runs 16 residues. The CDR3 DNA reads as TGTGCCAGCAGCTCCTTATTAGCGGGGGGGTTAAATGAGCAGTTCTTC. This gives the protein CASSSLLAGGLNEQFF.

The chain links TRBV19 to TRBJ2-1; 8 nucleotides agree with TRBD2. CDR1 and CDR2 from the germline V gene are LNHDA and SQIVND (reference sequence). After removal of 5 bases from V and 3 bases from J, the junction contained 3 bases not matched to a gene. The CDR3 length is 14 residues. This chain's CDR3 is CASSAGGLYNEQFF. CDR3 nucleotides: TGTGCCAGTAGTGCGGGGGGACTCTACAATGAGCAGTTCTTC.

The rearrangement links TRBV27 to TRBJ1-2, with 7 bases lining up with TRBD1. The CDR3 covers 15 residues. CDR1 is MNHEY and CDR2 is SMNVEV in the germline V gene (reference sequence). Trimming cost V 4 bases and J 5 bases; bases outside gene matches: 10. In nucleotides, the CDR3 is TGTGCCAGCAGTTGGGCACAGGGGTTGGGTTATGGCTACACCTTC. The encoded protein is CASSWAQGLGYGYTF.

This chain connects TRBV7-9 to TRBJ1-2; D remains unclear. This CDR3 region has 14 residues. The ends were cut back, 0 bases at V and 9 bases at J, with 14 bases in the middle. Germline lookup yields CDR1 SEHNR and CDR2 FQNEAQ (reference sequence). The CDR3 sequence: CASSLALDPVSYTF. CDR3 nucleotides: TGTGCCAGCAGCTTAGCGTTAGACCCCGTTAGCTACACCTTC.

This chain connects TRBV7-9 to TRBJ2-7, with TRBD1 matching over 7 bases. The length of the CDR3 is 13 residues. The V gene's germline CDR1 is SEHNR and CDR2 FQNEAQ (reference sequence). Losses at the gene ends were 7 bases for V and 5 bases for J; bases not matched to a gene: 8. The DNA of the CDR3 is TGTGCCAGCACCGAACAGGGGAGTCACGAGCAGTACTTC. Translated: CASTEQGSHEQYF.

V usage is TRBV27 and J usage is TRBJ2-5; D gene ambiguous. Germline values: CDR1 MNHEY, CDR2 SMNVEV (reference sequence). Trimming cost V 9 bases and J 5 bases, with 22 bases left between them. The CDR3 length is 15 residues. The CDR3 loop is CASRKMLGVEETQYF. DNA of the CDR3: TGTGCCAGTAGGAAGATGCTTGGGGTAGAGGAGACCCAGTACTTC.

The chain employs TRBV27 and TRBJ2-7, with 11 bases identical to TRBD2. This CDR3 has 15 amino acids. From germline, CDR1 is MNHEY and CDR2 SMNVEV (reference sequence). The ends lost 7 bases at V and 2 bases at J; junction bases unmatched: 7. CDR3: CASTKGTSGPYEQYF. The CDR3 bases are TGTGCCAGCACGAAAGGGACTAGCGGCCCCTACGAGCAGTACTTC.

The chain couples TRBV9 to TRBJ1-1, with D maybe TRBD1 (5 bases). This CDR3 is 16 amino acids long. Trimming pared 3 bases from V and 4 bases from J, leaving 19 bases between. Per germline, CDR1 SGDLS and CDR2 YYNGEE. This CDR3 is CASSGHVTERGTEAFF. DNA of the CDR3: TGTGCCAGCAGCGGACATGTTACAGAGAGGGGCACTGAAGCTTTCTTT.

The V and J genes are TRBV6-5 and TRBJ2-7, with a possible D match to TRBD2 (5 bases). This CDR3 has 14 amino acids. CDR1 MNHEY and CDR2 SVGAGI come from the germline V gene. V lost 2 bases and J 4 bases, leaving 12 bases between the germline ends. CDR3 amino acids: CASSYMPGIYEQYF. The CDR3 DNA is TGTGCCAGCAGTTACATGCCGGGGATTTACGAGCAGTACTTC.

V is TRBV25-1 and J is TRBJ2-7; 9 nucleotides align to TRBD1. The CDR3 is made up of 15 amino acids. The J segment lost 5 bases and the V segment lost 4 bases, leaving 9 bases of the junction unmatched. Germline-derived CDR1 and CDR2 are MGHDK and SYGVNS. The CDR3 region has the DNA TGTGCCAGCAGTGGGGGCGGGACAGGGTTCCACGAGCAGTACTTC. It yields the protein CASSGGGTGFHEQYF.

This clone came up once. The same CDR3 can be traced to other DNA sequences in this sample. The CDR3, as DNA: TGCGCCAGCAGCCAGAGAGAAGGGGGCTACGAGCAGTACTTC. It is translated as CASSQREGGYEQYF. This chain connects TRBV4-1 to TRBJ2-7, with D possibly matching TRBD1 (6 bases). This CDR3 has 14 residues. Germline V gene sequence: CDR1 MGHRA, CDR2 YSYEKL. The V end was cut by 3 bases, the J end by 3 bases, with 12 bases between.

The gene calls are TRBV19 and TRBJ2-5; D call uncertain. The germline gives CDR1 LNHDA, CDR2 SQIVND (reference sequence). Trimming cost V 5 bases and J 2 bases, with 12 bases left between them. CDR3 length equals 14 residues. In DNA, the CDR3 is TGTGCCAGTAGTTCCCGGTATGGGCAAGAGACCCAGTACTTC. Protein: CASSSRYGQETQYF.

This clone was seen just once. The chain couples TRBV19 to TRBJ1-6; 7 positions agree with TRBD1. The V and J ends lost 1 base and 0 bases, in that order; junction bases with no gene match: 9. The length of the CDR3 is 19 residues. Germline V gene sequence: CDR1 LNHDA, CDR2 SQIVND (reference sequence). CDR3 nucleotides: TGTGCCAGTAGTATAGCCCCCTCCGGGACAGACTCCTATAATTCACCCCTCCACTTT. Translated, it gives CASSIAPSGTDSYNSPLHF.

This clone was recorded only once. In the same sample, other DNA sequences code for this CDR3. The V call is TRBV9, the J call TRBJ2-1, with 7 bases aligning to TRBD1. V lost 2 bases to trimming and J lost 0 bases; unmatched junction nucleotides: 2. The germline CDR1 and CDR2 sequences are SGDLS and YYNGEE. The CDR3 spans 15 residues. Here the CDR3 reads CASSVTGSSYNEQFF. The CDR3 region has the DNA TGTGCCAGCAGCGTGACAGGGAGCTCCTACAATGAGCAGTTCTTC.

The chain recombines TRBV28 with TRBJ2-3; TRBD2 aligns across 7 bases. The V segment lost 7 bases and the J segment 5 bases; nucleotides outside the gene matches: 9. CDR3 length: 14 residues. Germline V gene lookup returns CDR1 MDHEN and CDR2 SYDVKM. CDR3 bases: TGTGCCAGCAACCCCAGGGAGGGTGTAGATACGCAGTATTTT. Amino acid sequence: CASNPREGVDTQYF.

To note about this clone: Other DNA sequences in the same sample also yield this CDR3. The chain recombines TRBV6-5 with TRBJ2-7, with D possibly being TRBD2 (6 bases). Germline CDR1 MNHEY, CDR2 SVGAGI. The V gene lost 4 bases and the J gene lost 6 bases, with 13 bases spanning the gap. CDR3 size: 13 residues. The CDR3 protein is CASSLGGAGEQYF. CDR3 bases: TGTGCCAGCAGTTTAGGCGGGGCGGGCGAGCAGTACTTC.

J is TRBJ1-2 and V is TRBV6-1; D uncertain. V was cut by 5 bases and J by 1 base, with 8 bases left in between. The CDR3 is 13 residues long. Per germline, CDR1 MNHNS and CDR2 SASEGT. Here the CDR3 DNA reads TGTGCCAGCAGTTCAAGAAATAACTATGGCTACACCTTC. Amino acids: CASSSRNNYGYTF.